This is a list of T cell receptor beta chains from one sample in a study of glioma-infiltrating T cells after dendritic cell vaccination. TCRdb's copy holds only in-frame clones and misses some; the assay was immunoSEQ multiplex PCR. The table includes 90,000 to 100,000 clones, about 80% detected once. The sample here was blood, taken before dendritic cell vaccination. These receptors all stem from a human donor with glioblastoma. CDR3s include the opening cysteine and the closing phenylalanine or tryptophan. The order of the fields is clone size, D gene, V gene, J gene, CDR3 length, CDR3 protein, CDR3 DNA. The D gene is left open where the match is weak. Part of the rows lack a size; the others show once, few, many or a class for expanded clones.

.	.	TRBV6-5	TRBJ2-3	16	CASSYSYTPPTDTQYF	TGTGCCAGCAGTTACTCGTACACACCCCCCACAGATACGCAGTATTTT
few	TRBD1	TRBV18	TRBJ1-2	13	CASSPITGDGYTF	TGTGCCAGCTCACCAATCACAGGGGATGGCTACACCTTC
.	.	TRBV5-1	TRBJ1-1	15	CASRVTGRVNTEAFF	TGCGCCAGCAGAGTCACAGGGAGGGTGAACACTGAAGCTTTCTTT
.	.	TRBV5-1	TRBJ1-1	16	CASSLKGVSNGGEAFF	TGCGCCAGCAGCTTGAAGGGGGTTTCTAATGGTGGTGAAGCTTTCTTT
.	TRBD2	TRBV2	TRBJ2-7	12	CASSGGSYEQYF	TGTGCCAGCAGTGGCGGGAGTTACGAGCAGTACTTC
.	TRBD2	TRBV16	TRBJ2-7	18	CASSPSGASGGLSYEQYF	TGTGCCAGCAGCCCCTCTGGGGCTAGCGGGGGATTGTCCTACGAGCAGTACTTC
.	TRBD2	TRBV7-3	TRBJ2-3	15	CASSLSGSSTDTQYF	TGTGCCAGCAGCTTGAGCGGGAGTAGCACAGATACGCAGTATTTT
.	.	TRBV7-9	TRBJ2-7	15	CASSLFGTPPYEQYF	TGTGCCAGCAGCTTATTCGGGACACCACCTTACGAGCAGTACTTC
.	.	TRBV19	TRBJ2-2	15	CASSRGQDNTGELFF	TGTGCCAGTAGTAGGGGACAAGATAACACCGGGGAGCTGTTTTTT
once	.	TRBV18	TRBJ1-3	15	CASSPTSNSGNTIYF	TGTGCCAGCTCACCAACCTCTAACTCTGGAAACACCATATATTTT
once	.	TRBV4-2	TRBJ2-2	15	CASSLMQGNTGELFF	TGTGCCAGCAGCCTCATGCAGGGGAACACCGGGGAGCTGTTTTTT
.	.	TRBV20-1	TRBJ2-7	11	CSALRTYEQYF	TGCAGTGCTCTCAGAACCTACGAGCAGTACTTC
.	.	TRBV5-1	TRBJ1-1	15	CASSPHPGAGTEAFF	TGCGCCAGCAGCCCCCATCCAGGCGCGGGCACTGAAGCTTTCTTT
many	.	TRBV19	TRBJ2-7	15	CASSRAGGISYEQYF	TGTGCCAGTAGTAGGGCTGGAGGGATCTCCTACGAGCAGTACTTC
.	TRBD1	TRBV5-5	TRBJ2-4	15	CASRDRGVAENIQYF	TGTGCCAGCCGAGACAGGGGTGTGGCAGAAAACATTCAGTACTTC
.	.	TRBV6-5	TRBJ2-2	13	CASSYLNTGELFF	TGTGCCAGCAGTTACCTTAACACCGGGGAGCTGTTTTTT
.	TRBD1	TRBV19	TRBJ2-2	16	CASRTTTGGYPGELFF	TGTGCCAGTAGGACGACGACAGGGGGCTATCCCGGGGAGCTGTTTTTT
.	.	TRBV11-2	TRBJ1-1	14	CASTQALGSTEAFF	TGTGCCAGCACCCAAGCGCTCGGGTCCACTGAAGCTTTCTTT